The 28 T cell receptor beta chains presented below share a single source sample, sequenced in a study of technical replicates of blood from several donors. This table comes from immunoSEQ multiplex PCR, and its TCRdb copy is limited to in-frame clones, with some not included. The repertoire consists of tens of thousands of clones, with about 96% occurring once and the leading ten covering more than 0.15%. The sample comprised T cells isolated from PBMCs. The receptors originated from a human donor in good health.

The chain recombines TRBV29-1 with TRBJ2-3, with 12 bases matching TRBD2. This CDR3 spans 16 amino acids. CDR1 is SQVTM, CDR2 ANQGSEA, per germline. V dropped 2 bases and J dropped 3; count of bases not matched to a gene: 6. CDR3 loop: CSVELAGGPGTDTQYF. As DNA, the CDR3 is TGCAGCGTTGAACTAGCGGGAGGGCCTGGGACAGATACGCAGTATTTT.

The CDR3 loop is CASRSDSSGANVLTF. DNA for the CDR3: TGTGCCAGCAGAAGCGACAGCTCTGGGGCCAACGTCCTGACTTTC. V gene TRBV27 combines with J gene TRBJ2-6, with D possibly being TRBD1 (5 bases). This CDR3 comprises 15 residues. The V and J ends lost 6 bases and 0 bases respectively, with 9 bases between them. CDR1 and CDR2 (germline): MNHEY, SMNVEV (reference sequence).

This clone occurred once. Other DNA sequences in the sample encode the same CDR3. The V call is TRBV6-5, the J call TRBJ2-6; D is ambiguous. V was clipped by 0 bases and J by 4 bases, with 4 bases between them. The CDR3 runs to 14 residues. Germline V gene sequence: CDR1 MNHEY, CDR2 SVGAGI. The CDR3 is CASSYSSGANVLTF. The CDR3 region has the DNA TGTGCCAGCAGTTACTCGTCGGGGGCCAACGTCCTGACTTTC.

This clone was seen once. The rearrangement uses TRBV28 and TRBJ1-5; the D gene is possibly TRBD1 (5 bases). Trimming removed 4 bases from V and 6 bases from J, with 13 bases in between. From germline, CDR1 is MDHEN and CDR2 SYDVKM. This CDR3 is 14 amino acids long. CDR3 residues: CASSSGTQRQPQHF. As DNA, the CDR3 is TGTGCCAGCAGTTCCGGGACTCAACGTCAGCCCCAGCATTTT.

The chain joins TRBV6-1 to TRBJ2-7; a possible D gene is TRBD1 (7 bases). CDR1 and CDR2 from the germline V gene are MNHNS and SASEGT. This CDR3 has 19 residues. Trimming removed 4 bases at V and 1 base at J, with 26 bases between. CDR3 DNA: TGTGCCAGCAGTGGTCTTTCAGGAGGGGGCGTTCATAAGTCCTACGAGCAGTACTTC. Translation gives CASSGLSGGGVHKSYEQYF.

Details on this clone: At one end, the junction sequence differs from germline, possibly due to a read error. The chain recombines TRBV27 with TRBJ2-3; D might be TRBD2 (5 bases). The CDR3 extends over 10 amino acids. Germline V gene lookup returns CDR1 MNHEY and CDR2 SMNVEV (reference sequence). The CDR3 bases are TGTGCCAGCAGGGGAGATGCGCAGTATTTT. It translates to CASRGDAQYF.

J is TRBJ1-4 and V is TRBV28; no clear D gene. CDR1 is MDHEN, CDR2 SYDVKM, per germline. CDR3 length: 13 residues. Trimming shortened V by 6 bases and J by 8 bases, and 13 bases separated the two germline ends. CDR3 loop: CASSLSGIEKLFF. In DNA form, the CDR3 reads TGTGCCAGCAGCCTCAGCGGCATAGAAAAACTGTTTTTT.

This rearrangement joins TRBV5-1 to TRBJ1-5; possible D gene TRBD1, 6 bases. This CDR3 comprises 15 residues. Germline CDR1 and CDR2: SGHRS and YFSETQ. V was clipped by 0 bases and J by 3 bases, with 10 bases between them. CDR3 nucleotide sequence: TGCGCCAGCAGCTTGGCTGGACAGATCAATCAGCCCCAGCATTTT. Its translation: CASSLAGQINQPQHF. Full variable domain (remainder filled in from reference TRBV5-1 and TRBJ1-5): KAGVTQTPRYLIKTRGQQVTLSCSPISGHRSVSWYQQTPGQGLQFLFEYFSETQRNKGNFPGRFSGRQFSNSRSEMNVSTLELGDSALYLCASSLAGQINQPQHFGDGTRLSIL.

The J gene is TRBJ2-1, the V gene TRBV9; D possibly corresponds to TRBD1 (5 bases). The CDR3 runs 12 residues. Germline CDR1 and CDR2: SGDLS and YYNGEE. V was cut by 4 bases and J by 9 bases, with 11 bases left in between. In DNA form, the CDR3 reads TGTGCCAGCAGCTCAGGGTTTACTGAGCAGTTCTTC. Translating it yields CASSSGFTEQFF.

The chain is built from TRBV27 and TRBJ2-1; 11 bases line up with TRBD2. The V gene's germline CDR1 is MNHEY and CDR2 SMNVEV (reference sequence). The CDR3 spans 15 residues. Trimming at V came to 4 bases and at J to 6 bases, leaving 5 bases not matched to a gene. The CDR3 here is CASSWGLADGNEQFF. In DNA form, the CDR3 reads TGTGCCAGCAGTTGGGGACTAGCGGACGGCAATGAGCAGTTCTTC.

The rearrangement uses TRBV5-1 and TRBJ1-2, with a possible D match to TRBD1 (5 bases). This CDR3 has 12 amino acids. Germline V gene sequence: CDR1 SGHRS, CDR2 YFSETQ. V lost 4 bases and J lost 6, with 10 bases in between. DNA of the CDR3: TGCGCCAGCAGCGGGGCAGGGAATGGCTACACCTTC. This translates into CASSGAGNGYTF.

Only one count was recorded for this clone. The genes are TRBV28 and TRBJ1-1; 12 positions agree with TRBD1. Trimming at V came to 3 bases and at J to 0 bases, leaving 5 bases not matched to a gene. The CDR3 length is 17 residues. Germline values: CDR1 MDHEN, CDR2 SYDVKM. CDR3 amino acids: CASSFRDRGPVNTEAFF. DNA of the CDR3: TGTGCCAGCAGTTTTCGGGACAGGGGGCCCGTGAACACTGAAGCTTTCTTT.

This chain joins TRBV15 and TRBJ2-1; D possibly corresponds to TRBD1 (5 bases). The CDR3 is 15 residues long. Germline V CDR1 and CDR2: LNHNV, YYDKDF (reference sequence). The germline V and J ends were trimmed by 3 bases and 3 bases, with 12 bases remaining between them. In DNA form, the CDR3 reads TGTGCCACCAGCAGTGATCAGGGTAACTACAATGAGCAGTTCTTC. Translating it yields CATSSDQGNYNEQFF.

The chain joins TRBV7-3 to TRBJ2-7; TRBD2 agrees at 8 bases. The CDR3 has 15 residues. The V gene end was trimmed by 1 base and the J gene end by 2 bases; junction bases not matched to a gene: 4. Germline lookup yields CDR1 SGHTA and CDR2 FQGTGA. This CDR3 reads CASSLSSSGAYEQYF. CDR3 coding DNA: TGTGCCAGCAGCTTAAGTAGTAGCGGGGCCTACGAGCAGTACTTC.

The chain combines TRBV5-4 with TRBJ2-3; 12 positions agree with TRBD2. The trim removed 0 bases at V and 1 base at J, leaving 3 bases unmatched. This CDR3 has 17 residues. Germline CDR1 reads SGHNT; CDR2 reads YYREEE (reference sequence). Here the CDR3 DNA reads TGTGCCAGCAGCTTGGGGGCTAGCGGGAGGGGCACAGATACGCAGTATTTT. Protein product: CASSLGASGRGTDTQYF.

The CDR3: CASSLGPQETQYF. CDR3 sequence (DNA): TGCGCCAGCAGCTTGGGTCCGCAAGAGACCCAGTACTTC. The chain links TRBV5-1 to TRBJ2-5; unclear D gene. CDR1 is SGHRS, CDR2 YFSETQ, per germline. The ends were cut back, 0 bases at V and 2 bases at J, with 5 bases in the middle. This CDR3 contains 13 residues.

The chain uses TRBV7-9 and TRBJ2-1, with D maybe TRBD2 (6 bases). V was cut by 5 bases and J by 1 base, with 21 bases left in between. Germline V gives CDR1 SEHNR, CDR2 FQNEAQ (reference sequence). The CDR3 is 18 amino acids. DNA of the CDR3: TGTGCCAGCAGCATCGCAACTTTTGGGAGGAGTTCCTACAATGAGCAGTTCTTC. It translates to CASSIATFGRSSYNEQFF.

The V gene is TRBV2, the J gene TRBJ2-2; D is unresolved. CDR1 is SNHLY, CDR2 FYNNEI, per germline. The V end was cut by 8 bases, the J end by 0 bases, with 10 bases between. The CDR3 has 14 amino acids. The CDR3 nucleotides are TGTGCCAGCGGGCAATCTTCGAACACCGGGGAGCTGTTTTTT. Translating it yields CASGQSSNTGELFF.

The table lists this clone with a count of one. The rearrangement links TRBV27 to TRBJ2-7; D remains unclear. Germline V gene lookup returns CDR1 MNHEY and CDR2 SMNVEV (reference sequence). The CDR3 has 13 amino acids. V gave up 5 bases and J gave up 2 bases, with 10 bases separating them. The CDR3 protein is CASSQNPAYEQYF. The CDR3 DNA reads TGTGCCAGCAGTCAGAACCCTGCCTACGAGCAGTACTTC.

The chain uses TRBV7-9 and TRBJ2-7; 7 nucleotides align to TRBD1. The CDR3 is made up of 14 amino acids. The germline gives CDR1 SEHNR, CDR2 FQNEAQ (reference sequence). J lost 4 bases, V lost 2 bases, and 5 bases had no gene match. The CDR3 region is CASSLTGDHYEQYF. CDR3 DNA: TGTGCCAGCAGCTTAACAGGGGACCATTACGAGCAGTACTTC.

The chain links TRBV5-8 to TRBJ1-2; D call uncertain. Trimming took 1 base from V and 8 from J, leaving 15 bases between them. The CDR3 has 14 amino acids. Germline CDR1 SGHTS, CDR2 YDEGEE. CDR3 coding DNA: TGTGCCAGCAGCTTGAGTTCAGGTTTTGGCGGCTACACCTTC. Its protein is CASSLSSGFGGYTF.

The chain employs TRBV29-1 and TRBJ2-1, with TRBD1 matching over 11 bases. CDR1 SQVTM and CDR2 ANQGSEA come from the germline V gene. V was clipped by 5 bases and J by 8 bases; unmatched bases: 8. The CDR3 runs to 14 residues. The CDR3 sequence: CSVYGTGGIDEQFF. The CDR3 DNA follows: TGCAGCGTTTACGGGACAGGGGGAATCGATGAGCAGTTCTTC.

This chain connects TRBV9 to TRBJ1-1; D unresolved. V was cut by 3 bases and J by 1 base, with 4 bases left in between. The CDR3 loop spans 12 amino acids. Germline assignment: CDR1 SGDLS and CDR2 YYNGEE. The CDR3 DNA reads TGTGCCAGCAGCGGAGGGAACACTGAAGCTTTCTTT. It translates to CASSGGNTEAFF.

The V gene is TRBV11-2, the J gene TRBJ2-1, with 12 bases identical to TRBD2. With V trimmed by 3 bases and J by 6 bases, 6 bases remained unmatched. The germline V gene has CDR1 SGHAT and CDR2 FQNNGV. This CDR3 is 16 amino acids long. The CDR3 DNA is TGTGCCAGCAGCTTTACACTAGCGGGGGGAATCAATGAGCAGTTCTTC. This codes for CASSFTLAGGINEQFF. The whole variable domain, remainder taken from reference TRBV11-2 and TRBJ2-1, is EAGVAQSPRYKIIEKRQSVAFWCNPISGHATLYWYQQILGQGPKLLIQFQNNGVVDDSQLPKDRFSAERLKGVDSTLKIQPAKLEDSAVYLCASSFTLAGGINEQFFGPGTRLTVL.

This clone has only a few counts. This sequence joins TRBV11-2 and TRBJ2-2; 8 bases match TRBD2. Germline V CDR1 and CDR2: SGHAT, FQNNGV. V shed 5 bases and J 6 bases; nucleotides not matched to a gene: 2. The CDR3 has 13 amino acids. The CDR3 loop is CASSTLAAGELFF. The CDR3, as DNA: TGTGCCAGCAGCACACTAGCGGCCGGGGAGCTGTTTTTT.

The V gene is TRBV2, the J gene TRBJ2-7; TRBD1 aligns across 7 bases. Germline V lookup: CDR1 SNHLY, CDR2 FYNNEI. Losses at the gene ends were 2 bases for V and 2 bases for J; bases not matched to a gene: 3. This CDR3 comprises 14 residues. DNA of the CDR3: TGTGCCAGCAGTGAACAGGGGGTGGCCTACGAGCAGTACTTC. Translated, it gives CASSEQGVAYEQYF.

V gene TRBV5-1 combines with J gene TRBJ1-1; no definite D call. Germline V gene lookup returns CDR1 SGHRS and CDR2 YFSETQ. The CDR3 is 16 residues long. Trimming removed 4 bases from V and 0 bases from J, with 16 bases in between. DNA of the CDR3: TGCGCCAGCAGCCCCCGGCGGGGAATGATGAACACTGAAGCTTTCTTT. It encodes CASSPRRGMMNTEAFF.

V and J are TRBV6-5 and TRBJ2-2; 9 bases fit TRBD2. This CDR3 comprises 14 residues. Trimming took 7 bases from V and 7 from J; bases not matched to a gene: 7. Germline CDR1 and CDR2: MNHEY and SVGAGI. The CDR3 DNA reads as TGTGCCAGCACAGTAGCGGGAGCGAGCGGGGAGCTGTTTTTT. This codes for CASTVAGASGELFF.